Following are 3 T cell receptor beta chains from one sample sequenced in a study of T-cell reconstitution after alpha-beta-depleted transplantation in children. Construction of the TCRbeta library involved unique molecular identifiers. Using its own MiXCR run on the PCR reads, TCRdb lists one record per CDR3 protein. The sample gives 70,000 or so distinct CDR3 sequences, roughly 10% of which show up once; around 14% is in the top ten. The source material was PBMCs, sampled before TCRalphabeta/CD19-depleted stem cell transplant. These TCRs come from a boy younger than 18 with acute myeloid leukemia, due to receive a stem cell transplant.

This clonotype has a count of ten or more. The rearrangement uses TRBV20-1 and TRBJ2-3, with a possible D match to TRBD2 (6 bases). This CDR3 comprises 14 residues. Per germline, CDR1 DFQATT and CDR2 SNEGSKA (reference sequence). V gave up 6 bases and J gave up 7 bases, with 20 bases separating them. Here the CDR3 DNA reads TGCAGTGCATCGGTAGCGGACCATGCTCATACGCAGTATTTT. It specifies CSASVADHAHTQYF.

This clonotype was detected ten times or more. The V and J genes are TRBV12-3 or TRBV12-4 and TRBJ1-1; D remains ambiguous. The V end was cut by 6 bases, the J end by 8 bases, with 10 bases between. The CDR3 contains 11 residues. The DNA of the CDR3 is TGTGCCAGCAGCTACAGAACCGAAGCTTTCTTT. It yields the protein CASSYRTEAFF.

This clonotype came up many times. The V call is TRBV20-1, the J call TRBJ1-4; D gene uncertain. CDR1 and CDR2 from the germline V gene are DFQATT and SNEGSKA (reference sequence). Trimming took off 5 bases at V and 7 bases at J, with 17 bases between the two ends. This CDR3 has 14 amino acids. As DNA, the CDR3 is TGCAGTGCTGGCACCGGGCCTTGGGGTGAAAAACTGTTTTTT. Residues: CSAGTGPWGEKLFF.